The 15 T cell receptor beta chains below come from one sample, sequenced in a study of cytomegalovirus exposure and HLA in healthy donors. The PCR had 60 Vbeta and 13 Jbeta primers. Generated by immunoSEQ multiplex PCR, the TCRdb table keeps only in-frame clones and is missing some. The table has about 98,000 clones, 55% to 75% seen once. Sequences were obtained from PBMCs. These receptors came from a man aged 50 to 59 in good health and CMV-seronegative.

The CDR3 DNA reads as TGCGCCAGCAGCCCCCATCTACGGGGGGCAAGGAATGAGCAGTTCTTC. This codes for CASSPHLRGARNEQFF. The chain has TRBV4-3 and TRBJ2-1; possible D gene TRBD2, 7 bases. CDR1 and CDR2 (germline): LGHNA, YSLEER. There are 16 residues in the CDR3. V was cut by 4 bases and J by 7 bases, with 20 bases left in between.

CDR3 residues: CASSPEQGAKAYEQYF. The CDR3 region has the DNA TGTGCCAGCTCACCGGAACAGGGGGCGAAGGCTTACGAGCAGTACTTC. The V and J genes are TRBV18 and TRBJ2-5, with TRBD1 matching 9 bases. The end of the DNA fits TRBJ2-7 better, so the J call may be wrong. This CDR3 comprises 16 residues. The V gene's germline CDR1 is KGHSH and CDR2 LQKENI.

The gene calls are TRBV7-2 and TRBJ2-5, with 9 bases matching TRBD2. This CDR3 has 16 amino acids. V lost 5 bases, J lost 5 bases, and 12 bases stayed unmatched. Germline V gives CDR1 SGHTA, CDR2 FQGNSA. CDR3 sequence: CASSPRLAGDGETQYF. The DNA for the CDR3 is TGTGCCAGCAGCCCCCGTTTAGCGGGAGACGGGGAGACCCAGTACTTC.

J is TRBJ1-5 and V is TRBV27; the D gene is possibly TRBD1 (5 bases). CDR3 length: 16 residues. With 5 bases removed from V and 1 base from J, the gap between germline ends came to 15 bases. CDR1 and CDR2 from the germline V gene are MNHEY and SMNVEV (reference sequence). The CDR3 bases are TGTGCCAGCAGTCCCAAATCGGGGGTGAGCAATCAGCCCCAGCATTTT. It is translated as CASSPKSGVSNQPQHF.

The gene calls are TRBV28 and TRBJ1-6; a weak D match, TRBD1 (5 bases). The V end was cut by 2 bases, the J end by 8 bases, with 13 bases between. CDR3 length equals 15 residues. The germline CDR1 and CDR2 sequences are MDHEN and SYDVKM. CDR3 nucleotides: TGTGCCAGCAGTTTAACAGGAGCCACTGATTCACCCCTCCACTTT. It translates to CASSLTGATDSPLHF.

This clone was found a few times. This sequence joins TRBV18 and TRBJ2-3; D is uncertain. V shed 3 bases and J shed 0 bases, with 7 bases lying between them. This CDR3 region has 14 residues. CDR1 and CDR2 from the germline V gene are KGHSH and LQKENI. The CDR3 is CASSPGRSTDTQYF. Here the CDR3 DNA reads TGTGCCAGCTCACCGGGCAGGAGCACAGATACGCAGTATTTT.

Here the CDR3 DNA reads TGCAGCGTTGAATTGCGGTACGAGCAGTACTTC. It encodes CSVELRYEQYF. The chain recombines TRBV29-1 with TRBJ2-7; no firm D call. Germline V CDR1 and CDR2: SQVTM, ANQGSEA. This CDR3 is 11 amino acids long. Trimming left V 2 bases short and J 4 bases short, with 6 bases between.

The gene calls are TRBV5-1 and TRBJ1-1; 8 bases are shared with TRBD1. With 6 bases clipped from V and 2 bases from J, the junction kept 6 bases outside the gene matches. Germline V lookup: CDR1 SGHRS, CDR2 YFSETQ. The CDR3 contains 14 residues. In nucleotides, the CDR3 is TGCGCCAGCAAGGGAGGGACAGGCAACACTGAAGCTTTCTTT. Protein sequence: CASKGGTGNTEAFF.

The chain couples TRBV4-1 to TRBJ1-2, with no clear D. The CDR3 runs to 15 residues. From germline, CDR1 is MGHRA and CDR2 YSYEKL. V dropped 1 base and J dropped 0 bases, with 9 bases sitting between them. The CDR3: CASSQVDISNYGYTF. The CDR3 DNA reads TGCGCCAGCAGCCAAGTAGACATCTCTAACTATGGCTACACCTTC.

The gene calls are TRBV6-6 and TRBJ1-3; weak D call: TRBD1 (5 bases). The CDR3 loop spans 14 amino acids. Germline V gene data show CDR1 as MNHNY and CDR2 as SVGAGI (reference sequence). V dropped 6 bases and J dropped 1 base, with 10 bases sitting between them. The CDR3 coding sequence is TGTGCCAGCAGCCCCAGGGAATCTGGAAACACCATATATTTT. Its protein product is CASSPRESGNTIYF.

The V gene is TRBV27, the J gene TRBJ1-6, with D possibly being TRBD1 (5 bases). Germline V CDR1 and CDR2: MNHEY, SMNVEV (reference sequence). Trimming cost V 0 bases and J 1 base, with 10 bases left between them. This CDR3 region has 17 residues. The CDR3 DNA is TGTGCCAGCAGTTTATCGGGGGGGACGTCCTATAATTCACCCCTCCACTTT. Residues: CASSLSGGTSYNSPLHF.

This chain links TRBV29-1 with TRBJ1-1, with a possible D match to TRBD1 (5 bases). This CDR3 region has 12 residues. Germline CDR1 is SQVTM and CDR2 is ANQGSEA. Trimming shortened V by 4 bases and J by 7 bases, and 13 bases separated the two germline ends. This CDR3 reads CSVVVQGVEAFF. The CDR3 region has the DNA TGCAGCGTTGTTGTGCAGGGCGTTGAAGCTTTCTTT. Using reference TRBV29-1 and TRBJ1-1 for the parts outside the CDR3, the full variable domain is SAVISQKPSRDICQRGTSLTIQCQVDSQVTMMFWYRQQPGQSLTLIATANQGSEATYESGFVIDKFPISRPNLTFSTLTVSNMSPEDSSIYLCSVVVQGVEAFFGQGTRLTVV.

Worth noting for this clone: An end of the junction does not agree with germline; a read error may underlie this. The chain carries TRBV2 and TRBJ2-3; D uncertain. The CDR3 is 12 amino acids. Germline V lookup: CDR1 SNHLY, CDR2 FYNNEI. CDR3 sequence: CASRQSTDTQCF. In DNA, the CDR3 is TGTGCCAGCAGACAGAGCACAGATACGCAGTGTTTT.

V usage is TRBV6-5 and J usage is TRBJ1-3; 9 nucleotides align to TRBD1. Germline assignment: CDR1 MNHEY and CDR2 SVGAGI. V trimming: 5 bases; J trimming: 4 bases; junction bases outside the gene matches: 6. CDR3 length: 15 residues. CDR3 region: CASSTTGGAGNTIYF. In nucleotides, the CDR3 is TGTGCCAGCAGTACTACAGGGGGCGCCGGAAACACCATATATTTT.

This rearrangement joins TRBV7-9 to TRBJ2-7; 9 bases line up with TRBD1. Per the germline V gene, CDR1 is SEHNR and CDR2 is FQNEAQ (reference sequence). Trimming took 5 bases from V and 4 from J; bases not matched to a gene: 9. The CDR3 is 15 amino acids. CDR3 sequence reads: CASSHPGQGGYEQYF. The CDR3 DNA reads TGTGCCAGCAGCCATCCGGGACAGGGAGGATACGAGCAGTACTTC. Variable domain in full (rest from reference TRBV7-9 and TRBJ2-7): DTGVSQNPRHKITKRGQNVTFRCDPISEHNRLYWYRQTLGQGPEFLTYFQNEAQLEKSRLLSDRFSAERPKGSFSTLEIQRTEQGDSAMYLCASSHPGQGGYEQYFGPGTRLTVT.